A single sample is the source of the 23 T cell receptor beta chains below, sequenced in a study of T-cell reconstitution after alpha-beta-depleted transplantation in children. The TCRbeta library was prepared with unique molecular identifiers. TCRdb analysed the PCR reads with MiXCR anew, one entry per CDR3 protein. The sample records 330,000 or so distinct CDR3 sequences, over 9% being singletons. The source material was PBMCs from the stem cell graft donor, sampled from the stem cell graft. These receptors all stem from a human donor who donated a stem cell graft to a child with acute lymphoblastic leukemia.

The chain combines TRBV27 with TRBJ2-5; D perhaps matches TRBD1 (6 bases). Germline values: CDR1 MNHEY, CDR2 SMNVEV (reference sequence). Trimming removed 2 bases from V and 7 bases from J, with 11 bases in between. CDR3 length equals 13 residues. CDR3 residues: CASSLKGVGTQYF. The CDR3 DNA sequence: TGTGCCAGCAGTTTAAAGGGGGTCGGGACCCAGTACTTC.

The table lists this clonotype with a few counts. The rearrangement uses TRBV5-1 and TRBJ2-7; tentatively, D is TRBD2 (7 bases). This CDR3 spans 14 amino acids. Germline values: CDR1 SGHRS, CDR2 YFSETQ. Trimming pared 6 bases from V and 7 bases from J, leaving 20 bases between. The CDR3 protein is CASTEGGGPLEQYF. In DNA, the CDR3 is TGCGCCAGCACCGAGGGGGGAGGGCCGCTTGAGCAGTACTTC.

The table lists this clonotype with many counts. The rearrangement links TRBV20-1 to TRBJ2-1; 10 bases are shared with TRBD2. The length of the CDR3 is 16 residues. Germline CDR1 is DFQATT and CDR2 is SNEGSKA (reference sequence). The V gene end was trimmed by 0 bases and the J gene end by 12 bases; junction bases not matched to a gene: 14. CDR3 protein: CSARDLSGLAGARQFF. CDR3 DNA: TGCAGTGCTAGAGATCTTTCGGGCCTAGCGGGAGCACGGCAGTTCTTC.

A few counts support this clonotype. The CDR3 loop is CASILKTGGQETQYF. The CDR3 nucleotides read TGTGCCAGCATCCTAAAGACAGGTGGCCAAGAGACCCAGTACTTC. This rearrangement joins TRBV12-3 or TRBV12-4 to TRBJ2-5, with D maybe TRBD1 (6 bases). This CDR3 spans 15 amino acids. V shed 7 bases and J shed 1 base, with 16 bases lying between them.

This CDR3 reads CASSPFWQSYEQYF. The CDR3 coding sequence is TGTGCCAGCTCACCATTTTGGCAGTCCTACGAGCAGTACTTC. This chain connects TRBV18 to TRBJ2-7; no clear D gene. Trimming stripped 2 bases from V and 1 base from J, with 9 bases between. Germline V gene lookup returns CDR1 KGHSH and CDR2 LQKENI. CDR3 length equals 14 residues. Filled out from reference TRBV18 and TRBJ2-7, the complete variable domain reads NAGVMQNPRHLVRRRGQEARLRCSPMKGHSHVYWYRQLPEEGLKFMVYLQKENIIDESGMPKERFSAEFPKEGPSILRIQQVVRGDSAAYFCASSPFWQSYEQYFGPGTRLTVT.

This clonotype showed up just a few times. V usage is TRBV6-1 and J usage is TRBJ2-2; D is unresolved. Trimming removed 6 bases at V and 2 bases at J, with 7 bases between. Germline V lookup: CDR1 MNHNS, CDR2 SASEGT. This CDR3 is 13 amino acids long. For the CDR3, the DNA is TGTGCCAGCAGACCATTCAACACCGGGGAGCTGTTTTTT. It translates to CASRPFNTGELFF.

This clonotype was found a few times. The genes are TRBV5-1 and TRBJ2-7; 16 bases are shared with TRBD2. CDR1 and CDR2 (germline): SGHRS, YFSETQ. The CDR3 consists of 18 residues. J gave up 4 bases and V 3 bases, and 10 bases lay outside the gene matches. The chain's CDR3 is CASSSPGTSGRAVYEQYF. CDR3 bases: TGCGCCAGCAGCTCCCCCGGGACTAGCGGGAGGGCCGTTTACGAGCAGTACTTC.

This clonotype was seen a few times. The chain couples TRBV14 to TRBJ1-2, with 7 bases aligning to TRBD1. The CDR3 is made up of 14 amino acids. CDR1 SGHDN and CDR2 FVKESK come from the germline V gene. Trimming took 4 bases from V and 7 from J; bases not matched to a gene: 9. The CDR3 coding sequence is TGTGCCAGCAGCCCCCTTGGAGGGGGCTCTGGCTACACCTTC. It yields the protein CASSPLGGGSGYTF.

The chain joins TRBV6-5 to TRBJ2-1; D is undetermined. The ends were cut back, 6 bases at V and 5 bases at J, with 11 bases in the middle. The CDR3 has 13 amino acids. CDR1 is MNHEY and CDR2 is SVGAGI in the germline V gene. In nucleotides, the CDR3 is TGTGCCAGCAGGACCGGTCTAGACAATGAGCAGTTCTTC. As protein: CASRTGLDNEQFF.

Only a few counts were recorded for this clonotype. This chain joins TRBV24-1 and TRBJ2-1, with a possible D match to TRBD2 (6 bases). CDR3 length: 16 residues. CDR1 and CDR2 (germline): KGHDR, SFDVKD. With 3 bases removed from V and 2 bases from J, the gap between germline ends came to 13 bases. The CDR3 is CATSDATGGTYNEQFF. In DNA form, the CDR3 reads TGTGCCACCAGTGATGCTACAGGAGGGACCTACAATGAGCAGTTCTTC.

This clonotype was observed many times. This chain links TRBV12-3 or TRBV12-4 with TRBJ2-1; 9 bases are shared with TRBD1. The CDR3 runs to 15 residues. J lost 0 bases, V lost 6 bases, and 3 bases had no gene match. For the CDR3, the DNA is TGTGCCAGCAGGCTGACAGGGGGCTCCTACAATGAGCAGTTCTTC. It yields the protein CASRLTGGSYNEQFF.

This chain connects TRBV6-6 to TRBJ1-4; tentative D call: TRBD1 (5 bases). Germline CDR1 MNHNY, CDR2 SVGAGI (reference sequence). This CDR3 region has 13 residues. V was pared by 6 bases and J by 6 bases, with 11 bases between. The CDR3 bases are TGTGCCAGCAGGGGGACCAGGGATGAAAAACTGTTTTTT. It translates to CASRGTRDEKLFF.

The chain has TRBV5-1 and TRBJ2-1; 10 nucleotides agree with TRBD2. CDR1 is SGHRS, CDR2 YFSETQ, per germline. Trimming at V came to 2 bases and at J to 0 bases, leaving 5 bases not matched to a gene. This CDR3 spans 17 amino acids. CDR3 sequence: CASSFFLAGVSYNEQFF. The CDR3 nucleotides are TGCGCCAGCAGCTTCTTCCTAGCGGGAGTCTCCTACAATGAGCAGTTCTTC.

V usage is TRBV27 and J usage is TRBJ1-5; no reliable D call. Germline V gives CDR1 MNHEY, CDR2 SMNVEV (reference sequence). Trimming removed 3 bases at V and 2 bases at J, with 11 bases between. The CDR3 runs to 15 residues. The CDR3 is CASSLGWGGNQPQHF. CDR3 nucleotide sequence: TGTGCCAGCAGTTTGGGTTGGGGAGGCAATCAGCCCCAGCATTTT.

There are a few counts of this clonotype. The J gene is TRBJ2-3, the V gene TRBV4-2; D unclear. Trimming cost V 1 base and J 5 bases, with 7 bases left between them. CDR3 length equals 13 residues. Germline V gene sequence: CDR1 LGHNA, CDR2 YNFKEQ. In nucleotides, the CDR3 is TGTGCCAGCAGCCAAGCAGGTGAAGATACGCAGTATTTT. This gives the protein CASSQAGEDTQYF.

The sample holds a few counts of this clonotype. The gene calls are TRBV20-1 and TRBJ2-7, with D maybe TRBD1 (6 bases). CDR1 is DFQATT and CDR2 is SNEGSKA in the germline V gene (reference sequence). V lost 0 bases, J lost 2 bases, and 11 bases lay in between. This CDR3 is 14 amino acids long. The DNA for the CDR3 is TGCAGTGCTAGAGATTCAGGACAGACCTACGAGCAGTACTTC. Protein product: CSARDSGQTYEQYF.

This clonotype was seen many times. The genes are TRBV5-1 and TRBJ2-5, with 8 bases lining up with TRBD1. There are 14 residues in the CDR3. J lost 5 bases, V lost 3 bases, and 6 bases had no gene match. Germline CDR1 SGHRS, CDR2 YFSETQ. The CDR3 nucleotides read TGCGCCAGCAGCTCTGGACAGGGCATCGAGACCCAGTACTTC. Translating gives CASSSGQGIETQYF.

In its sample, this clonotype was seen a few times. The chain joins TRBV28 to TRBJ2-7; TRBD1 might be the D (6 bases). Trimming stripped 0 bases from V and 7 bases from J, with 13 bases between. Germline V gene lookup returns CDR1 MDHEN and CDR2 SYDVKM. The CDR3 extends over 14 amino acids. CDR3 region: CASSLWQGFGEQYF. As DNA, the CDR3 is TGTGCCAGCAGTTTATGGCAGGGGTTTGGGGAGCAGTACTTC.

This clonotype was seen only a few times. The chain carries TRBV19 and TRBJ2-7; D perhaps matches TRBD2 (6 bases). The CDR3 sequence is 13 residues long. V was shortened by 3 bases and J by 5 bases, with 11 bases between the two germline ends. Germline loops: CDR1 LNHDA, CDR2 SQIVND (reference sequence). CDR3 in DNA: TGTGCCAGTAGTATCGGGGGAGTCCACGAGCAGTACTTC. Its translation is CASSIGGVHEQYF.

There are a few counts of this clonotype. The V gene is TRBV6-5, the J gene TRBJ2-5; weak D call: TRBD1 (5 bases). In germline, CDR1 is MNHEY, CDR2 SVGAGI. V was shortened by 6 bases and J by 7 bases, with 15 bases between the two germline ends. The CDR3 loop spans 13 amino acids. The CDR3 sequence is CASSRDRVATQYF. The CDR3, as DNA: TGTGCCAGCAGCCGAGACAGAGTCGCGACCCAGTACTTC.

Turning to this clonotype: Possible read error: a much larger clone is one base away. V and J are TRBV15 and TRBJ2-3; D is ambiguous. The CDR3 totals 14 residues. Germline values: CDR1 LNHNV, CDR2 YYDKDF (reference sequence). CDR3 DNA: TGTGCCACCAGCAGAGATTCGGCCTCAGATACGCGGTATTTT. It specifies CATSRDSASDTRYF.

This clonotype was recorded at least ten times. The V call is TRBV28, the J call TRBJ2-7; the match to TRBD1 covers 10 bases. This CDR3 contains 15 residues. CDR1 and CDR2 (germline): MDHEN, SYDVKM. Trimming cost V 5 bases and J 0 bases; bases outside gene matches: 4. CDR3 in amino acids: CASSLGQGVSYEQYF. Written as DNA, the CDR3 is TGTGCCAGCAGTCTTGGACAGGGGGTCTCCTACGAGCAGTACTTC. Full variable domain (rest looked up from reference TRBV28 and TRBJ2-7): DVKVTQSSRYLVKRTGEKVFLECVQDMDHENMFWYRQDPGLGLRLIYFSYDVKMKEKGDIPEGYSVSREKKERFSLILESASTNQTSMYLCASSLGQGVSYEQYFGPGTRLTVT.

This clonotype was counted between two and nine times. This chain connects TRBV7-3 to TRBJ2-2; the D gene is possibly TRBD2 (6 bases). Germline V gives CDR1 SGHTA, CDR2 FQGTGA. The CDR3 is 14 amino acids. Trimming shortened V by 5 bases and J by 1 base, and 8 bases separated the two germline ends. The CDR3 here is CASSPTRNTGELFF. Here the CDR3 DNA reads TGTGCCAGCAGCCCGACTAGGAACACCGGGGAGCTGTTTTTT.